This T cell receptor beta chain was captured by sequencing in a study of blood T cells in healthy people across ages (dated by TCRdb to 2014 to 2015). General notes on the study: In model experiments, roughly one uniquely barcoded TCR beta cDNA molecule per two T cells was captured by template switching. The donors were split into four age groups: young (average around 15 years), middle-aged (nearly 40), aged (more than 55) and long-lived (more than 80). Using deep sequencing normalized with unique cDNA molecular identifiers, the study measured how TCR beta repertoire diversity changes with age. Using the same blood draw, the study looked at two additional independent replicas of 1 million unique cDNA reads for two donors, one aged 18 to 29 and the other aged 80 or older. To avoid experimental bias, donors of different ages were randomly spread across the sequencing lanes. What the work shows at the level of the full study, not this receptor alone: Estimates of total diversity based on one million sequenced T cells were regarded as lower bounds and as underestimates. As age increased, observed TCR beta diversity per million T cells dropped in a roughly linear way, and a significant reduction was already evident by age about 36. Because profiling used bulk unsorted PBMCs, naive and antigen-experienced compartments could not be compared conclusively. The long-lived group showed more naive CD4+ T cells, fewer expanded clones and increased TCR diversity than the aged group, suggesting age selection. The percentage of naive T cells measured by flow cytometry correlated strongly with observed TCR beta diversity. Because the CMV infection status of the donors was unknown, age-related changes in expanded clonotypes may potentially have been confounded.

In this sample, this clonotype turned up a few times. The clone's antigen remains unknown. Per-base qualities were not stored, and no clone one base away is much larger. The CDR3 holds 15 amino acids from the cysteine to the phenylalanine. The sequence is cut down to CDR3 DNA, 45 bases in frame from base 1. CDR1 is given as SGHVS and CDR2 as FNYEAQ, both from the germline V gene. Between the V and J ends, shortened by 2 bases and 4 bases respectively, the junction contains 12 bases. The donors were about 40 Caucasian individuals from Russia, aged roughly 6 to 100 years, who were systemically healthy. Roughly 11 milliliters of peripheral blood were drawn from each donor into EDTA-treated Vacutainer tubes. Ficoll-Paque density-gradient centrifugation was used to isolate PBMCs, with at least 6.5 million per sample. Total RNA was extracted from PBMCs with Trizol reagent, with at least 5 micrograms obtained per sample. Naive CD45RAhigh/CD27high T cell percentages were measured by flow cytometry on a PBMC aliquot from every donor.

Libraries were made using 5' RACE. TCRdb names Illumina HiSeq 2500 as the instrument used. A second PCR of roughly 7 to 12 cycles was run with a J-beta primer mix and a sample-barcoded 5' primer. A unique molecular identifier was introduced onto each TCR beta cDNA molecule by a template-switch 5' adaptor carrying 12 random nucleotides. Each sample yielded at least 3 million CDR3-containing paired-end reads. The Mint cDNA synthesis kit, primed by a TRBC-specific oligonucleotide, was used to synthesize first-strand cDNA from all RNA. Following uracil-DNA glycosylase treatment, all cDNA underwent a first 18-cycle PCR with the universal primers M1SS and BC2_uni_R. The authors processed their data as follows. Each sample was normalized by randomly selecting 1 million high-quality reads, each carrying a distinct molecular identifier. Instead of being binned into consensus sequences, reads with shared molecular identifiers were discarded. MiTCR, run with a Q25 quality threshold and the strictest error-elimination algorithm, handled CDR3 identification, clonotype clustering and error correction. A nonparametric unseen species model using Euler transformation provided a lower-bound estimate of total TCR beta diversity. The public sequencing data were trimmed at Q25 with fastp and processed into clonotypes with MiXCR by TCRdb, which kept only in-frame beta chains. Identical CDR3 protein sequences are pooled into one entry, listed with their most common genes and DNA. The V and J calls, along with clone size, are taken from TCRdb and not from the paper's own processing. The sample yields approximately 1.5 million distinct CDR3 sequences; about 32% were counted once. The leading ten clones occupy around 10% of the sample.

The material sequenced was blood. The TCR was taken from a woman aged 25 to 39 in good health. The sequence joins TRBV7-6 to TRBJ1-5, with the identity of the D gene unclear. The DNA sequence is given as TGTGCCAGCAGCTTAAATAGTCTGGCGAATCAGCCCCAGCATTTT. The resulting protein is CASSLNSLANQPQHF. With the rest looked up from the reference TRBV7-6 and TRBJ1-5 genes rather than sequenced, the full variable domain is GAGVSQSPRYKVTKRGQDVALRCDPISGHVSLYWYRQALGQGPEFLTYFNYEAQQDKSGLPNDRFSAERPEGSISTLTIQRTEQRDSAMYRCASSLNSLANQPQHFGDGTRLSIL.